These 29 T cell receptor beta chains share one sample of origin, sequenced in a study of cytotoxic CD8 clonotypes in ibrutinib-treated CLL. Repertoires were generated with immunoSEQ multiplex PCR, while TCRdb's copy carries only in-frame clones and drops some. The sample yields about 120,000 clones, about 58% seen once. Sequences were derived from PBMCs, sampled after 24 months of ibrutinib treatment. These receptors came from a human donor with chronic lymphocytic leukemia.

The V gene is TRBV2, the J gene TRBJ1-6; unclear D gene. CDR3 size: 13 residues. Per germline, CDR1 SNHLY and CDR2 FYNNEI. Trimming removed 5 bases at V and 10 bases at J, with 12 bases between. CDR3: CASSPSETSPLHF. CDR3 DNA: TGTGCCAGCAGTCCATCCGAAACGTCACCCCTCCACTTT. The variable domain in full, with the rest retrieved from reference TRBV2 and TRBJ1-6, is EPEVTQTPSHQVTQMGQEVILRCVPISNHLYFYWYRQILGQKVEFLVSFYNNEISEKSEIFDDQFSVERPDGSNFTLKIRSTKLEDSAMYFCASSPSETSPLHFGNGTRLTVT.

This clone was observed a handful of times. This chain links TRBV12-5 with TRBJ1-6; D remains unclear. CDR1 and CDR2 (germline): LGHNT, FRNRAP. Trimming stripped 7 bases from V and 7 bases from J, with 8 bases between. The CDR3 has 12 residues. The DNA for the CDR3 is TGTGCTAGTGCCTTGGGGAATTCACCCCTCCACTTT. Its translation: CASALGNSPLHF.

This clone has more than one count but fewer than ten. This chain connects TRBV2 to TRBJ2-5; 9 bases are a match to TRBD2. The CDR3 consists of 15 residues. The V and J ends lost 1 base and 4 bases, in that order; junction bases with no gene match: 4. Germline CDR1 is SNHLY and CDR2 is FYNNEI. This chain's CDR3 is CASSEVSGGGETQYF. DNA of the CDR3: TGTGCCAGCAGTGAAGTTAGCGGGGGCGGAGAGACCCAGTACTTC.

This clone was counted once. The chain links TRBV5-6 to TRBJ2-7; 11 bases agree with TRBD1. This CDR3 spans 15 amino acids. The V gene end was trimmed by 4 bases and the J gene end by 2 bases; junction bases not matched to a gene: 5. Germline V gene lookup returns CDR1 SGHDT and CDR2 YYEEEE. CDR3 bases: TGTGCCAGCAGCCCTTTGGGACAGGGGGCCTACGAGCAGTACTTC. Its translation is CASSPLGQGAYEQYF.

CDR3 in amino acids: CASSEAGGLAGGEQFF. CDR3 in DNA: TGTGCCAGCAGTGAAGCCGGAGGACTAGCGGGGGGTGAGCAGTTCTTC. This chain joins TRBV6-1 and TRBJ2-1, with TRBD2 matching over 14 bases. This CDR3 has 16 amino acids. With V trimmed by 0 bases and J by 9 bases, 4 bases remained unmatched. Germline V gene lookup returns CDR1 MNHNS and CDR2 SASEGT.

CDR3 sequence: CASSPFSDTQYF. The CDR3 nucleotides are TGTGCCAGCAGTCCATTTTCAGATACGCAGTATTTT. This sequence joins TRBV14 and TRBJ2-3, with D hard to call. Trimming shortened V by 6 bases and J by 4 bases, and 8 bases separated the two germline ends. The length of the CDR3 is 12 residues. Germline V gene lookup returns CDR1 SGHDN and CDR2 FVKESK.

CDR3 sequence reads: CASSQTSGGRNEQFF. The CDR3 region has the DNA TGTGCCAGCAGCCAGACTAGCGGGGGGCGGAATGAGCAGTTCTTC. V and J are TRBV5-6 and TRBJ2-1; TRBD2 matches 13 bases. J was trimmed by 7 bases and V by 4 bases; bases with no gene match: 5. The CDR3 is 15 residues long. Per germline, CDR1 SGHDT and CDR2 YYEEEE.

The table lists this clone with a few counts. The genes are TRBV5-1 and TRBJ1-3; 8 bases agree with TRBD1. The germline V gene encodes CDR1 SGHRS and CDR2 YFSETQ. CDR3 length: 17 amino acids. V dropped 0 bases and J dropped 4; count of bases not matched to a gene: 9. The CDR3 protein is CASSLVPDRVTGNTIYF. CDR3 in DNA: TGCGCCAGCAGCTTGGTCCCGGACAGGGTTACCGGAAACACCATATATTTT. Full variable domain (missing parts from reference TRBV5-1 and TRBJ1-3): KAGVTQTPRYLIKTRGQQVTLSCSPISGHRSVSWYQQTPGQGLQFLFEYFSETQRNKGNFPGRFSGRQFSNSRSEMNVSTLELGDSALYLCASSLVPDRVTGNTIYFGEGSWLTVV.

This clone was detected a few times. The V gene is TRBV28, the J gene TRBJ2-7, with D perhaps matching TRBD1 (5 bases). CDR1 MDHEN and CDR2 SYDVKM come from the germline V gene. Trimming pared 3 bases from V and 7 bases from J, leaving 22 bases between. The CDR3 spans 16 residues. The CDR3 region is CASSFRLSAGIREQYF. The CDR3 bases are TGTGCCAGCAGTTTTAGGCTTTCGGCAGGGATCCGAGAGCAGTACTTC.

The chain couples TRBV7-9 to TRBJ1-1; D remains unclear. Germline-derived CDR1 and CDR2 are SEHNR and FQNEAQ (reference sequence). V lost 3 bases and J 0 bases, leaving 8 bases between the germline ends. The CDR3 length is 14 residues. In DNA, the CDR3 is TGTGCCAGCAGCTTTGGTCACATGAACACTGAAGCTTTCTTT. Protein product: CASSFGHMNTEAFF. Based on the CDR3 plus reference TRBV7-9 and TRBJ1-1, the full variable domain is DTGVSQNPRHKITKRGQNVTFRCDPISEHNRLYWYRQTLGQGPEFLTYFQNEAQLEKSRLLSDRFSAERPKGSFSTLEIQRTEQGDSAMYLCASSFGHMNTEAFFGQGTRLTVV.

This clone was found a few times. This chain uses TRBV5-1 with TRBJ2-3; possible D gene TRBD1, 6 bases. CDR1 is SGHRS and CDR2 is YFSETQ in the germline V gene. V lost 4 bases and J lost 5, with 20 bases in between. The CDR3 loop spans 16 amino acids. CDR3 amino acids: CASSISGVGGVDTQYF. The CDR3 DNA reads as TGCGCCAGCAGCATCTCAGGGGTTGGCGGTGTAGATACGCAGTATTTT.

This clone was recorded a few times. V is TRBV28 and J is TRBJ1-4; D is possibly TRBD1 (5 bases). There are 15 residues in the CDR3. With 6 bases removed from V and 4 bases from J, the gap between germline ends came to 15 bases. Germline-derived CDR1 and CDR2 are MDHEN and SYDVKM. The CDR3 DNA reads TGTGCCAGCAGCCCTCACAGGCTTAATAATGAAAAACTGTTTTTT. Amino acid sequence: CASSPHRLNNEKLFF.

This CDR3 reads CASSPGQINQPQHF. CDR3 coding DNA: TGCGCCAGCAGCCCGGGACAGATCAATCAGCCCCAGCATTTT. This sequence joins TRBV5-1 and TRBJ1-5; TRBD1 aligns across 7 bases. Germline assignment: CDR1 SGHRS and CDR2 YFSETQ. V lost 4 bases, J lost 3 bases, and 4 bases stayed unmatched. CDR3 size: 14 residues.

This clone was detected a few times. The gene calls are TRBV30 and TRBJ2-7; 9 bases are shared with TRBD1. Looked up from germline, CDR1 is GTSNPN and CDR2 is SVGIG (reference sequence). J was trimmed by 6 bases and V by 4 bases; bases with no gene match: 7. This CDR3 region has 13 residues. The CDR3 sequence is CAWNRDRVAEQYF. In DNA form, the CDR3 reads TGTGCCTGGAACCGGGACAGGGTTGCCGAGCAGTACTTC.

This clone has only a few counts. The chain is built from TRBV7-2 and TRBJ2-7, with 9 nucleotides matching TRBD1. The V gene's germline CDR1 is SGHTA and CDR2 FQGNSA. There are 15 residues in the CDR3. J lost 6 bases, V lost 7 bases, and 13 bases had no gene match. CDR3 in amino acids: CASKTAQGQGTEQYF. Written as DNA, the CDR3 is TGTGCCAGCAAGACCGCCCAAGGACAGGGGACCGAGCAGTACTTC.

In DNA, the CDR3 is TGCAGTGCCTACAGTGGCCCGAATGAAAAACTGTTTTTT. As protein: CSAYSGPNEKLFF. This chain uses TRBV29-1 with TRBJ1-4, with no clear D. Germline V gene lookup returns CDR1 SQVTM and CDR2 ANQGSEA. This CDR3 spans 13 amino acids.

The V gene is TRBV28, the J gene TRBJ2-7; 8 bases align to TRBD2. The V gene's germline CDR1 is MDHEN and CDR2 SYDVKM. J was trimmed by 3 bases and V by 5 bases; bases with no gene match: 3. This CDR3 region has 13 residues. The CDR3 reads CASSLAGGYEQYF. In DNA form, the CDR3 reads TGTGCCAGCAGTCTTGCGGGGGGCTACGAGCAGTACTTC.

Only a few counts were recorded for this clone. This chain connects TRBV19 to TRBJ1-6; D not resolved. The CDR3 is 14 residues long. Germline V gives CDR1 LNHDA, CDR2 SQIVND (reference sequence). V gave up 3 bases and J gave up 9 bases, with 12 bases separating them. CDR3 amino acids: CASSISGMGSPLHF. The CDR3 nucleotides read TGTGCCAGTAGTATTTCGGGGATGGGTTCACCCCTCCACTTT.

This clone showed up just a few times. The gene calls are TRBV4-2 and TRBJ2-3; no firm D call. This CDR3 region has 15 residues. The V and J ends lost 5 bases and 3 bases respectively, with 15 bases between them. CDR1 is LGHNA and CDR2 is YNFKEQ in the germline V gene. This CDR3 is CASSLLSDGTDTQYF. The CDR3 region has the DNA TGTGCCAGCAGCTTGCTCTCGGACGGGACAGATACGCAGTATTTT.

This clone was observed a few times. The V call is TRBV4-1, the J call TRBJ1-4; TRBD1 aligns across 7 bases. CDR1 and CDR2 from the germline V gene are MGHRA and YSYEKL. The CDR3 is 16 amino acids. The ends lost 5 bases at V and 8 bases at J; junction bases unmatched: 14. CDR3 sequence: CASSASGQPVQEKLFF. The CDR3 bases are TGCGCCAGCAGCGCCTCGGGACAGCCGGTACAGGAAAAACTGTTTTTT.

This clone was found a few times. For the CDR3, the DNA is TGTGCCAGCAGCTTTTCCGGGCGAGGGCACAATGAGCAGTTCTTC. Translating gives CASSFSGRGHNEQFF. V is TRBV7-6 and J is TRBJ2-1; D is possibly TRBD2 (5 bases). V was shortened by 3 bases and J by 5 bases, with 14 bases between the two germline ends. The germline V gene encodes CDR1 SGHVS and CDR2 FNYEAQ. The CDR3 runs 15 residues.

The V call is TRBV30, the J call TRBJ1-2, with D perhaps matching TRBD1 (6 bases). The V gene's germline CDR1 is GTSNPN and CDR2 SVGIG (reference sequence). V lost 7 bases and J lost 4, with 10 bases in between. The CDR3 has 11 amino acids. The CDR3 DNA follows: TGTGCCTTCAACAGGGCCTATGGCTACACCTTC. Protein sequence: CAFNRAYGYTF.

The V gene is TRBV28, the J gene TRBJ1-5, with 9 bases lining up with TRBD1. The V gene's germline CDR1 is MDHEN and CDR2 SYDVKM. The CDR3 covers 15 residues. V lost 6 bases and J lost 3; bases outside the gene matches: 6. The CDR3 DNA reads as TGTGCCAGCAGCCCTACAGGGGGCAACAATCAGCCCCAGCATTTT. It translates to CASSPTGGNNQPQHF.

In DNA, the CDR3 is TGTGCCAGCAGCCAGACAGGTGCTGGCACAGATACGCAGTATTTT. The encoded protein is CASSQTGAGTDTQYF. The chain carries TRBV7-2 and TRBJ2-3; D is possibly TRBD1 (6 bases). CDR3 length: 15 residues. The germline gives CDR1 SGHTA, CDR2 FQGNSA. V dropped 5 bases and J dropped 1 base, with 13 bases sitting between them.

The chain joins TRBV5-1 to TRBJ1-6; D perhaps matches TRBD1 (5 bases). The CDR3 extends over 13 amino acids. Germline-derived CDR1 and CDR2 are SGHRS and YFSETQ. V shed 8 bases and J shed 6 bases, with 12 bases lying between them. CDR3 DNA: TGCGCCAGTCGGGGGGACGGTAATTCACCCCTCCACTTT. Its protein is CASRGDGNSPLHF.

The rearrangement uses TRBV7-8 and TRBJ1-1, with D possibly being TRBD1 (6 bases). CDR3 size: 14 residues. Looked up from germline, CDR1 is SGHVS and CDR2 is FQNEAQ. Trimming stripped 5 bases from V and 0 bases from J, with 10 bases between. CDR3 sequence (DNA): TGTGCCAGCAGCCCACAGGGAATGAACACTGAAGCTTTCTTT. Its translation is CASSPQGMNTEAFF.

V is TRBV7-9 and J is TRBJ1-3, with D perhaps TRBD1 (5 bases). This CDR3 is built from 13 residues. Trimming left V 10 bases short and J 0 bases short, with 10 bases between. Germline CDR1 reads SEHNR; CDR2 reads FQNEAQ (reference sequence). CDR3 residues: CATGPISGNTIYF. The DNA of the CDR3 is TGTGCCACGGGACCGATCTCTGGAAACACCATATATTTT. Filled out from reference TRBV7-9 and TRBJ1-3, the complete variable domain reads DTGVSQNPRHKITKRGQNVTFRCDPISEHNRLYWYRQTLGQGPEFLTYFQNEAQLEKSRLLSDRFSAERPKGSFSTLEIQRTEQGDSAMYLCATGPISGNTIYFGEGSWLTVV.

The sample holds a few counts of this clone. The CDR3 sequence is CASSEWGRRAVNSPLHF. The DNA for the CDR3 is TGTGCCAGCAGTGAATGGGGCAGGAGGGCCGTCAATTCACCCCTCCACTTT. This chain links TRBV25-1 with TRBJ1-6; D may be TRBD1 (5 bases). The germline V gene has CDR1 MGHDK and CDR2 SYGVNS. The CDR3 is made up of 17 amino acids. V lost 1 base and J 7 bases, leaving 17 bases between the germline ends.

The chain links TRBV25-1 to TRBJ2-3, with D possibly being TRBD1 or TRBD2 (5 bases each). Germline V gene sequence: CDR1 MGHDK, CDR2 SYGVNS. The V and J ends lost 3 bases and 4 bases respectively, with 14 bases between them. The CDR3 consists of 15 residues. CDR3 residues: CASSELGTSADTQYF. Written as DNA, the CDR3 is TGTGCCAGCAGTGAGTTGGGGACCAGCGCAGATACGCAGTATTTT.